By frequency in the sample, the clone carrying this T cell receptor (beta chain) is medium-sized (0.01 to 0.1%). Other nucleotide sequences in the sample specify the same CDR3. Data came from immunoSEQ multiplex PCR; TCRdb stores just in-frame clones and leaves some out. Here the sample spans approximately 30,000 clones, roughly 50% being singletons. In germline, CDR1 is SGDLS, CDR2 YYNGEE. The CDR3 is 13 residues long. V was clipped by 0 bases and J by 5 bases, with 5 bases between them. These data are taken from a study of cytotoxic CD8 clonotypes in ibrutinib-treated CLL. The clonotype comes from a human donor with chronic lymphocytic leukemia. The sample consisted of PBMCs, taken before ibrutinib treatment. The genes are TRBV9 and TRBJ2-2; D gene uncertain. CDR3 loop: CASSVDLTGELFF. As DNA, the CDR3 is TGTGCCAGCAGCGTAGACCTGACCGGGGAGCTGTTTTTT.